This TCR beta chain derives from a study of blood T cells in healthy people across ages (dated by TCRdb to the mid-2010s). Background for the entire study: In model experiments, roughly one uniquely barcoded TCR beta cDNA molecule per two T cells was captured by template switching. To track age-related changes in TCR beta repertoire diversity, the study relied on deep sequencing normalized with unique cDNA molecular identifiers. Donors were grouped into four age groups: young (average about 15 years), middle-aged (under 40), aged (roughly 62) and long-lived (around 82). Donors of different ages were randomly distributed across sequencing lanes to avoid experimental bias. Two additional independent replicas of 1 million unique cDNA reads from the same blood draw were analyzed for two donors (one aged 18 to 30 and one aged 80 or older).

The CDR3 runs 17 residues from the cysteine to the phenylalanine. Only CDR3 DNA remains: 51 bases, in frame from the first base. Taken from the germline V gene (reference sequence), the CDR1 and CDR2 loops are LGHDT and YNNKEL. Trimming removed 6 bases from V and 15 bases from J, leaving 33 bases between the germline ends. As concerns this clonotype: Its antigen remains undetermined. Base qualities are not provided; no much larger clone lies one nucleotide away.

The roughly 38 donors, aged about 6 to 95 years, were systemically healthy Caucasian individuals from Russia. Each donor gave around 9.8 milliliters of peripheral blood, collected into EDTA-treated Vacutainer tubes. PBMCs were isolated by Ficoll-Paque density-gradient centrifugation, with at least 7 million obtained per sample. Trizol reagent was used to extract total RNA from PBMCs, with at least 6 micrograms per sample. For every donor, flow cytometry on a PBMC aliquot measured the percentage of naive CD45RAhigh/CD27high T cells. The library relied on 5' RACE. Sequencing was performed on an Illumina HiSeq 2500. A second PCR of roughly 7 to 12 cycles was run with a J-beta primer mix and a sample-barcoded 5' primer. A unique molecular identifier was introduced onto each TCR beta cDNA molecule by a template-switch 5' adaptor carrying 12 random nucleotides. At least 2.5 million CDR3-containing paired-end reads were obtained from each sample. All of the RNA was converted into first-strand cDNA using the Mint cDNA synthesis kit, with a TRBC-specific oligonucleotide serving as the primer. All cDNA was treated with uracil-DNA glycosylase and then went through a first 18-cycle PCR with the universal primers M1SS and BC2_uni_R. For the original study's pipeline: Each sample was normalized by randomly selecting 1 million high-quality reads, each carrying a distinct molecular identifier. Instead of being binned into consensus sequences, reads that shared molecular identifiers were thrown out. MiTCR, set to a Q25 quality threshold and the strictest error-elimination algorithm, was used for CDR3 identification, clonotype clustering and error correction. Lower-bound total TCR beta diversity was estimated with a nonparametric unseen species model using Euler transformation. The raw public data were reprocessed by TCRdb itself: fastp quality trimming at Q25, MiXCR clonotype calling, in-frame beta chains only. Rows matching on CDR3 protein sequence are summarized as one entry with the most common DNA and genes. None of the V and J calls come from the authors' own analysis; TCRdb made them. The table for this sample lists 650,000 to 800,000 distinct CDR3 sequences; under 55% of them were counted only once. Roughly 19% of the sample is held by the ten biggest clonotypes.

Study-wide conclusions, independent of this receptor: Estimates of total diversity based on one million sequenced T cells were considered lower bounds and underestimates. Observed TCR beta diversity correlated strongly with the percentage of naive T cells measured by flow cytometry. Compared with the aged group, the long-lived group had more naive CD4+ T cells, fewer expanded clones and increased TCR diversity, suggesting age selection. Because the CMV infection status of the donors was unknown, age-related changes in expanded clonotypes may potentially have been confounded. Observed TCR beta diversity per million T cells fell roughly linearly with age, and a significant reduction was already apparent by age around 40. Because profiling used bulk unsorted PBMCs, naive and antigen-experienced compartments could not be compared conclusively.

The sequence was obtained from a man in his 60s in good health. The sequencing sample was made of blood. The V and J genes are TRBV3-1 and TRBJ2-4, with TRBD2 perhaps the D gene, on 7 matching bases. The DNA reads TGTGCCAGCAGACGATCGAGTGGGGGGGCCGCGGCGAATGAGCTGTACTTC. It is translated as CASRRSSGGAAANELYF.